This record covers a single T cell receptor beta chain. This table comes from immunoSEQ multiplex PCR, and its TCRdb copy is limited to in-frame clones, with some not included. The data hold about 270,000 clones, with about 89% observed a single time. This record belongs to a study of blood T cell repertoires in COVID-19. CDR1 and CDR2 from the germline V gene are SGDLS and YYNGEE. The CDR3 loop spans 14 amino acids. V lost 2 bases to trimming and J lost 9 bases; unmatched junction nucleotides: 2. The chain recombines TRBV9 with TRBJ1-6; 10 nucleotides match TRBD1. Sequenced material: peripheral blood. The clonotype was recovered from a man aged 40-55 years with active or convalescent COVID-19. This chain's CDR3 is CASSVTGGISPLHF. The CDR3 DNA sequence: TGTGCCAGCAGCGTGACAGGGGGCATTTCACCCCTCCACTTT.